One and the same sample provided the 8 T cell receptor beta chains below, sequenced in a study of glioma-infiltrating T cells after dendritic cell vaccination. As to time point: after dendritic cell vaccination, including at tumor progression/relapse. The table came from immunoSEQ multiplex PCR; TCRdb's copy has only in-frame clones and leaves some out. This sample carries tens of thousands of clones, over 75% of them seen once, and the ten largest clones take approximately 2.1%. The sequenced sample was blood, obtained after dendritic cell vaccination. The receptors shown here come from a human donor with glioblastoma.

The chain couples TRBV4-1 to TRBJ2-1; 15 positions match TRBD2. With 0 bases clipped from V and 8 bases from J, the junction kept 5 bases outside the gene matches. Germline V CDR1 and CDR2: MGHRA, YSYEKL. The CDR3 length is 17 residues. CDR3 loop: CASSQEGLAGGSYEQFF. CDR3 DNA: TGCGCCAGCAGCCAAGAGGGACTAGCGGGAGGAAGCTATGAGCAGTTCTTC.

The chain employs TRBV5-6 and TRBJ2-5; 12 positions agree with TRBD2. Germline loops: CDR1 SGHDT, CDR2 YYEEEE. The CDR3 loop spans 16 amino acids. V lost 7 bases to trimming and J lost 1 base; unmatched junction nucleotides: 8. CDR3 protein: CASVPGTSGSQETQYF. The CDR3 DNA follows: TGTGCCAGCGTCCCCGGGACTAGCGGGTCCCAAGAGACCCAGTACTTC.

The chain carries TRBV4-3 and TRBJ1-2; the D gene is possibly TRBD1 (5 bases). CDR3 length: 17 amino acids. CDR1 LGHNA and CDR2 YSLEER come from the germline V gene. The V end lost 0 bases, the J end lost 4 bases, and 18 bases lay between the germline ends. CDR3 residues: CASSQDRGQGGIYGYTF. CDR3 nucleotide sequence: TGCGCCAGCAGCCAAGATAGGGGTCAGGGAGGAATCTATGGCTACACCTTC.

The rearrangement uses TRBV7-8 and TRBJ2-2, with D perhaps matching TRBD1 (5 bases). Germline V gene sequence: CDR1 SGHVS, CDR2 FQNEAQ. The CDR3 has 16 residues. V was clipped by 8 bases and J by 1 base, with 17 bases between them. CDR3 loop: CASGTPSRVNTGELFF. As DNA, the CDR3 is TGTGCCAGCGGAACCCCCTCCAGGGTGAACACCGGGGAGCTGTTTTTT.

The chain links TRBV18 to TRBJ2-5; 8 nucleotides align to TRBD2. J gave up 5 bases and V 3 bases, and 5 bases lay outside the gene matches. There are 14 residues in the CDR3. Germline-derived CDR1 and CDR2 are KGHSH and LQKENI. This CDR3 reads CASSPAPGGETQYF. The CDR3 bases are TGTGCCAGCTCACCTGCTCCGGGGGGGGAGACCCAGTACTTC.

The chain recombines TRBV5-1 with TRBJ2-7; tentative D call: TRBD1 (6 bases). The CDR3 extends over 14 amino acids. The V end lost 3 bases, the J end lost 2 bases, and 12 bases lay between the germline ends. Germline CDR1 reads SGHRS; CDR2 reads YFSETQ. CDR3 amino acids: CASSSLGDTYEQYF. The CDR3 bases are TGCGCCAGCAGCTCCCTGGGGGACACCTACGAGCAGTACTTC.

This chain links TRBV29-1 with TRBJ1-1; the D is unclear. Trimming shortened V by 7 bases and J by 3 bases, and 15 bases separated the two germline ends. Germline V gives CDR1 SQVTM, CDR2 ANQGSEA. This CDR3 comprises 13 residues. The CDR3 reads CSARPSPDTEAFF. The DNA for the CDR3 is TGCAGCGCTAGACCTTCCCCGGACACTGAAGCTTTCTTT.

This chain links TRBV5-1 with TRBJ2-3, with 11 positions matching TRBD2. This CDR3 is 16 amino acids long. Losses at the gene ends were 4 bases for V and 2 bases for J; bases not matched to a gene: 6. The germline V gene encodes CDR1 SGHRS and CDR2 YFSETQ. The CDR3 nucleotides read TGCGCCAGCAGCCTTGGACTAGCGGGCCCCACAGATACGCAGTATTTT. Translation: CASSLGLAGPTDTQYF.